This T cell receptor beta chain was identified during a study of OX40 agonist ivuxolimab in advanced cancers. Trimming removed 3 bases from V and 3 bases from J; junction bases left unmatched: 10. This CDR3 is 17 amino acids long. CDR1 is SGHAT and CDR2 is FQNNGV in the germline V gene. Exclusion of a patient followed from autoimmune disease history or systemic immunosuppression. Sequencing used immunoSEQ multiplex PCR; TCRdb keeps in-frame clones, though not all of them. The sample holds 77,000 or so clones, over 70% seen once. The starting material was CD4+ or CD8+ T cells sorted from blood, obtained in a trial of the OX40 agonist ivuxolimab. The chain is built from TRBV11-2 and TRBJ2-1; TRBD2 matches at 8 bases. The sequence was collected from an adult with an advanced solid tumor such as melanoma, head and neck, liver or kidney cancer. The CDR3 DNA sequence: TGTGCCAGCAGCTTGGGGGGAGCGGGGGAATACTACAATGAGCAGTTCTTC. It specifies CASSLGGAGEYYNEQFF.